This TCR beta chain was sequenced in a study of T cells in Graves' hyperthyroidism and ophthalmopathy. Out of over 9 ml of fresh peripheral blood came the PBMCs. This CDR3 comprises 15 residues. CDR1 and CDR2 (germline): SGHDN, FVKESK. Trimming cost V 4 bases and J 4 bases; bases outside gene matches: 5. TCR beta CDR3 regions were amplified from RNA transcripts. HTBI primers drove first-round RT-PCR of the TCR CDR3. TCRdb redid the calling of the multiplex PCR reads with MiXCR, one entry per CDR3 protein. The sample yields more than 550,000 distinct CDR3 sequences, about 17% seen once. Details on this clonotype: Its antigen remains unidentified.

General study points: Blood samples included most of the expanded thyroid clonotypes exceeding 0.001.

This rearrangement joins TRBV14 to TRBJ2-2; the match to TRBD2 covers 8 bases. Input material: blood. The receptor was isolated from a woman aged 45 to 65 with Graves' hyperthyroidism that later progressed to Graves' ophthalmopathy. The chain's CDR3 is CASSPRAGGTGELFF. CDR3 in DNA: TGTGCCAGCAGCCCCCGGGCGGGGGGCACCGGGGAGCTGTTTTTT.